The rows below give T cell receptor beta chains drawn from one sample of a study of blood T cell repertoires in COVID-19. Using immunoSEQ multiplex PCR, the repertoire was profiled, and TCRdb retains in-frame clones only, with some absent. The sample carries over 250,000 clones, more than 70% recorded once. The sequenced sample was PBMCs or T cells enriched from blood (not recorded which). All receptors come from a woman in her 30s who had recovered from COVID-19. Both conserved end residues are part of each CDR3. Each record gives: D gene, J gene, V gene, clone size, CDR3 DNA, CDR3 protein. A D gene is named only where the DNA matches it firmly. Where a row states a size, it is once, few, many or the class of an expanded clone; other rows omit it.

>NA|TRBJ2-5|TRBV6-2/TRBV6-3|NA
TGTGCCAGCAGTTACTCCGGGTTCGGACATAAACAAGAGACCCAGTACTTC
CASSYSGFGHKQETQYF
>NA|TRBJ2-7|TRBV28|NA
TGTGCCAGCAGTTTATCAGCGCCGAGGGAGCAGTACTTC
CASSLSAPREQYF
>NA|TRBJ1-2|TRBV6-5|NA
TGTGCCAGCAGCCCGACAGACGCTAACTATGGCTACACCTTC
CASSPTDANYGYTF
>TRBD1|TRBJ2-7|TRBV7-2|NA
TGTGCCAGCAGTAAAAGACAGGGGTCAAACACCTACGAGCAGTACTTC
CASSKRQGSNTYEQYF
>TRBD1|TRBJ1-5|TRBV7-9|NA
TGTGCCAGCAGCCCAGTCGGGACAGACGATCAGCCCCAGCATTTT
CASSPVGTDDQPQHF
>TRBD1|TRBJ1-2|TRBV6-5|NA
TGTGCCAGCAAGGGACAGTCTAGTAACTATGGCTACACCTTC
CASKGQSSNYGYTF
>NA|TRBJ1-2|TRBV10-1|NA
TGCGCCAGCAGTGAGGTTAGTCGGACAGACTATGGCTACACCTTC
CASSEVSRTDYGYTF
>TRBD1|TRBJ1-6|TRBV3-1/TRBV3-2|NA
TGTGCCAGCAGCCAACGAGACAGGGGGTCACCCCTCCACTTT
CASSQRDRGSPLHF
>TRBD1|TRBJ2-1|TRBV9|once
TGTGCCAGCAGCGTAACAGGGGGGTACAATGAGCAGTTCTTC
CASSVTGGYNEQFF
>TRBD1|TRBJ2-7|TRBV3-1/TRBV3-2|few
TGTGCCAGCAGCCCCCGACAGGGCTACGAGCAGTACTTC
CASSPRQGYEQYF
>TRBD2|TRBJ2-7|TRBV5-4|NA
TGTGCCAGCAGCTTGGGCGCTAGCGGGGGTTCCTACGAGCAGTACTTC
CASSLGASGGSYEQYF
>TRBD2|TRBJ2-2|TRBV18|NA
TGTGCCAGCTCACCATCTAGCGGGAACACCGGGGAGCTGTTTTTT
CASSPSSGNTGELFF
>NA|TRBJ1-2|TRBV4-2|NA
TGTGCCAGCAGCCAAGGCCGGGTCTTCTATGGCTACACCTTC
CASSQGRVFYGYTF
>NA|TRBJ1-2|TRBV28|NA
TGTGCCAGCACCGGTTACGGCTATGGCTACACCTTC
CASTGYGYGYTF
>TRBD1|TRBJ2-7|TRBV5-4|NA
TGTGCCAGCAGCTTGGAGGGGACAGGTTTGTACGAGCAGTACTTC
CASSLEGTGLYEQYF
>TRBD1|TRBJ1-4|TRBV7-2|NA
TGTGCCAGCAGCGCGGCGGGCGACAGGGCTTATGCAACTAATGAAAAACTGTTTTTT
CASSAAGDRAYATNEKLFF
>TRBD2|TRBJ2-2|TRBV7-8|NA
TGTGCCAGCAGCTCCGGGACTAGCGAGACCGGGGAGCTGTTTTTT
CASSSGTSETGELFF
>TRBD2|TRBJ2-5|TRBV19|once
TGTGCCAGTAGTTCCGGGCTAGCGGAACAAGAGACCCAGTACTTC
CASSSGLAEQETQYF
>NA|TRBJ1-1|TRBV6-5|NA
TGTGCCAGCAGTTCCGCGGGACGTCTAGTCACTGAAGCTTTCTTT
CASSSAGRLVTEAFF
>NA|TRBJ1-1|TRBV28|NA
TGTGCCAGCACCCTCGGACAGCTGAACACTGAAGCTTTCTTT
CASTLGQLNTEAFF
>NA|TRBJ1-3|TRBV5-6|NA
TGTGCCAGCAGCTTTTCGGGCTTAACGGAGGTGGCCCCTGGAAACACCATATATTTT
CASSFSGLTEVAPGNTIYF
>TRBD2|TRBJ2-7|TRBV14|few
TGTGCCAGCAGCCAAGGGACTAGCGGGGGGTCGAGGAACGAGCAGTACTTC
CASSQGTSGGSRNEQYF
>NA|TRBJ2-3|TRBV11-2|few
TGTGCCAGCAGCTACTCGGCGGGGTCCACAGATACGCAGTATTTT
CASSYSAGSTDTQYF
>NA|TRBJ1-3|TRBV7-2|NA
TGTGCCAGCACCCTTACCGGCGGTATTGGAAACACCATATATTTT
CASTLTGGIGNTIYF
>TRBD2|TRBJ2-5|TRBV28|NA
TGTGCCAGCAGTTTAAAGGGGACTAGCTATCAAGAGACCCAGTACTTC
CASSLKGTSYQETQYF
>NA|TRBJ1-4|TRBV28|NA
TGTGCCTCCTTTGAAGGGGGGGCTAATGAAAAACTGTTTTTT
CASFEGGANEKLFF
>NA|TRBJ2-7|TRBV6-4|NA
TGTGCCAGCAGTGACGACGCGTGTACAACGGGCTACGAGCAGTACTTC
CASSDDACTTGYEQYF
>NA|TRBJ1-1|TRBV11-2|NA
TGTGCCAGCAGCTTAGATCAGGCGGGTGAAGCTTTCTTT
CASSLDQAGEAFF
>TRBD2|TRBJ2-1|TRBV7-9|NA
TGTGCCAGCAGCTTAGCCGCGGGGGGAGAGTTCTTC
CASSLAAGGEFF
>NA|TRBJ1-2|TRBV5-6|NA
TGTGCCAGCAGCGCGGGGCCGGGGGGCTACACCTTC
CASSAGPGGYTF
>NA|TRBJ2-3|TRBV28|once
TGTGCCAGCAGTCCCCCGGGAGTCCCAGATACGCAGTATTTT
CASSPPGVPDTQYF
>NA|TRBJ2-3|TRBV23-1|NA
TGCGCCAGCAGTCAACCCCTCCCCGGGGACTTTCCGGATACGCAGTATTTT
CASSQPLPGDFPDTQYF
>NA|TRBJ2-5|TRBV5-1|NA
TGCGCCAGCAGCTTGGCGACAGCGCTTCAAGAGACCCAGTACTTC
CASSLATALQETQYF
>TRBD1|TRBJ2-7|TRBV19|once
TGTGCCAGTAGTACCCGGGACAGGGACTCGGAGCAGTACTTC
CASSTRDRDSEQYF
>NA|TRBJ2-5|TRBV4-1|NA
TGCGCCAGCAGCCAAGCCGGGCCAGGGTACCAAGAGACCCAGTACTTC
CASSQAGPGYQETQYF
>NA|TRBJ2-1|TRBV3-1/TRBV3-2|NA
TGTGCCAGCAGCCTCCTTTCGGGGGAGCAGTTCTTC
CASSLLSGEQFF
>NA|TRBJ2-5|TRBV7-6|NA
TGTGCCAGCAGTACGCAGGGAGGCGGGGAGACCCAGTACTTC
CASSTQGGGETQYF
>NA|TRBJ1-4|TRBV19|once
TGTGCCAGTAGTACCTCTGGAGGTACAACTAATGAAAAACTGTTTTTT
CASSTSGGTTNEKLFF
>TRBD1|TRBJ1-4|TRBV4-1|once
TGCGCCAGCAGCGAATTGACAGGGCGTAATGAAAAACTGTTTTTT
CASSELTGRNEKLFF
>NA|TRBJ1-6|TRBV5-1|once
TGCGCCAGCAGCCCGTCGGGAGGGTCAGTAAATTCACCCCTCCACTTT
CASSPSGGSVNSPLHF
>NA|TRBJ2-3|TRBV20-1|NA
TGCAGTGCCCACTACAGGGATACGCAGTATTTT
CSAHYRDTQYF
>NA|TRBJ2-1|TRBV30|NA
TGTGCCTGGAGCGCGTCCTACGGGGAGCAGTTCTTC
CAWSASYGEQFF
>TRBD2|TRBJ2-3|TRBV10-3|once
TGTGCCATCAGAAGCGGGGCCGCAGATACGCAGTATTTT
CAIRSGAADTQYF
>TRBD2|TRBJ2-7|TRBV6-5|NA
TGTGCCAGCAGTCTAGCGGGGGGACTCTCCTACGAGCAGTACTTC
CASSLAGGLSYEQYF
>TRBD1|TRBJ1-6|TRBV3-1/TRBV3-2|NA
TGTGCCAGCAGCTTCCGACAGGGGGAAGGTTCACCCCTCCACTTT
CASSFRQGEGSPLHF
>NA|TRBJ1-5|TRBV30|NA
TGTGCCTGGAGTGTACAGCCTAATCAGCCCCAGCATTTT
CAWSVQPNQPQHF
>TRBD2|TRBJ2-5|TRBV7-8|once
TGTGCCAGCAGCTTCTTCAGCGGGGGGGCATGGGAGACCCAGTACTTC
CASSFFSGGAWETQYF
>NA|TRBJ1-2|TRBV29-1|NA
TGCAGCGTTGAAAGGGGCTATGGCTACACCTTC
CSVERGYGYTF
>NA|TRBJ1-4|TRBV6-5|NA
TGTGCCAGCAGCCCCGGGGGGGAAAAACTGTTTTTT
CASSPGGEKLFF
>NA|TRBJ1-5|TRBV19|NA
TGTGCCAGTAGTAACGAGGGAAATCAGCCCCAGCATTTT
CASSNEGNQPQHF
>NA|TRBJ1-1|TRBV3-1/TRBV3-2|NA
TGTGCCAGCAGCCCGGGACTTCACACTGAAGCTTTCTTT
CASSPGLHTEAFF
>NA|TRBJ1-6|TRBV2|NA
TGTGCCAGCCAGGCCGACGGTGGTTCACCCCTCCACTTT
CASQADGGSPLHF
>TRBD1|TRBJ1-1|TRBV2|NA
TGTGCCAGCAGACTCGGACAGGGCCCTCTAACCACGAACACTGAAGCTTTCTTT
CASRLGQGPLTTNTEAFF
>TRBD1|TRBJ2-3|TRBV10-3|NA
TGTGCCATCAGTGGGACAGGCGGCACAGATACGCAGTATTTT
CAISGTGGTDTQYF